These T cell receptor beta chains were read from a single sample in a study of tumor-infiltrating lymphocytes in primary liver carcinoma. A single record per CDR3 protein comes from TCRdb applying MiXCR to the multiplex PCR reads. The sample lists tens of thousands of distinct CDR3 sequences; 60% to 85% were seen once. The sequenced material came from liver tumor tissue from sampling region 3. These receptors all stem from a man aged 40-49 years with primary liver carcinoma and hepatitis B virus infection. Both conserved end residues are part of each CDR3. D genes are given only for firm matches. Size is omitted from some rows. Given values are once, few, many or a class for expanded clones.

j_call: TRBJ2-1
v_call: TRBV7-9
d_call: NA
clone_size: NA
cdr3_aa: CVSGLPYQGPKTSEQFF
cdr3_nt: TGTGTCAGCGGCTTACCATATCAGGGGCCTAAAACAAGTGAGCAGTTCTTC

j_call: TRBJ2-7
v_call: TRBV5-6
d_call: NA
clone_size: NA
cdr3_aa: CASSLAESEYDQYF
cdr3_nt: TGTGCCAGCAGCTTGGCGGAGTCAGAGTATGACCAGTACTTC

j_call: TRBJ2-2
v_call: TRBV14
d_call: NA
clone_size: once
cdr3_aa: CASSHRRTGFTGELFF
cdr3_nt: TGTGCCAGCAGCCACAGAAGGACTGGATTCACCGGGGAGCTGTTTTTT

j_call: TRBJ2-7
v_call: TRBV5-4
d_call: TRBD2
clone_size: NA
cdr3_aa: CASIILAGGGYEQYF
cdr3_nt: TGTGCCAGCATCATCCTAGCGGGAGGGGGCTACGAGCAGTACTTC

j_call: TRBJ1-5
v_call: TRBV12-3/TRBV12-4
d_call: NA
clone_size: NA
cdr3_aa: CASNLGQGSKQPQHF
cdr3_nt: TGTGCCAGCAATTTGGGGCAAGGAAGCAAACAGCCCCAGCATTTT

j_call: TRBJ2-7
v_call: TRBV5-1
d_call: TRBD2
clone_size: NA
cdr3_aa: CSSSFDVDPGGGYEQYF
cdr3_nt: TGCTCCAGCAGCTTTGACGTGGACCCGGGGGGAGGCTACGAGCAGTACTTC

j_call: TRBJ2-7
v_call: TRBV4-2
d_call: TRBD2
clone_size: once
cdr3_aa: CAISHAASGVSYEQYF
cdr3_nt: TGTGCCATTAGCCATGCGGCTAGCGGGGTTTCCTACGAGCAGTACTTC

j_call: TRBJ1-1
v_call: TRBV6-5
d_call: NA
clone_size: medium-sized
cdr3_aa: CASSYRRFSEAFF
cdr3_nt: TGTGCCAGCAGTTACAGGAGGTTCTCTGAAGCTTTCTTT

j_call: TRBJ2-3
v_call: TRBV10-3
d_call: TRBD2
clone_size: NA
cdr3_aa: CAVSGGVGADTQYF
cdr3_nt: TGTGCCGTCAGCGGGGGCGTTGGGGCAGATACGCAGTATTTT

j_call: TRBJ2-3
v_call: TRBV12-3/TRBV12-4
d_call: TRBD1
clone_size: NA
cdr3_aa: CYSSEGAGQPQYF
cdr3_nt: TGTTACAGCAGTGAGGGGGCAGGGCAGCCCCAGTATTTT

j_call: TRBJ2-7
v_call: TRBV11-1
d_call: TRBD2
clone_size: NA
cdr3_aa: CASSLGRLAGFPQYF
cdr3_nt: TGTGCCAGCAGCTTAGGGAGACTAGCGGGATTTCCTCAGTACTTC

j_call: TRBJ2-7
v_call: TRBV5-4
d_call: TRBD2
clone_size: NA
cdr3_aa: CANSLSGTSFDEQYF
cdr3_nt: TGTGCCAACAGTCTCTCCGGGACTAGCTTTGACGAGCAGTACTTC

j_call: TRBJ2-2
v_call: TRBV6-6
d_call: NA
clone_size: NA
cdr3_aa: CATTTLAVTGDLFF
cdr3_nt: TGTGCCACCACCACCCTGGCGGTCACCGGGGACCTGTTTTTT

j_call: TRBJ2-3
v_call: TRBV5-4
d_call: NA
clone_size: NA
cdr3_aa: CTSSPRGRGSDTQYF
cdr3_nt: TGTACCAGCAGCCCTAGGGGGAGGGGGTCTGATACGCAGTATTTT

j_call: TRBJ1-3
v_call: TRBV5-1
d_call: NA
clone_size: medium-sized
cdr3_aa: CASSQNRNTGNTIYF
cdr3_nt: TGCGCCAGCAGCCAAAACAGGAATACTGGAAACACCATATATTTT

j_call: TRBJ2-3
v_call: TRBV10-3
d_call: TRBD2
clone_size: NA
cdr3_aa: CAISDVAGSETQYF
cdr3_nt: TGTGCCATCAGTGACGTAGCGGGATCAGAAACGCAATATTTT

j_call: TRBJ2-7
v_call: TRBV5-1
d_call: TRBD1
clone_size: many
cdr3_aa: CASSSEGQGDEQYF
cdr3_nt: TGCGCCAGCAGCTCAGAGGGACAGGGAGACGAGCAGTACTTC

j_call: TRBJ1-2
v_call: TRBV5-4
d_call: NA
clone_size: NA
cdr3_aa: CASSLVWEYGCTF
cdr3_nt: TGTGCCAGCAGCTTAGTGTGGGAATATGGCTGCACCTTC

j_call: TRBJ2-7
v_call: TRBV11-2
d_call: NA
clone_size: NA
cdr3_aa: CASSLRWTQDNEQYF
cdr3_nt: TGTGCCAGCAGTTTACGATGGACACAGGATAACGAGCAGTACTTC